This is a list of T cell receptor beta chains from one sample in a study of patients and donors after allogeneic stem cell transplantation. TCRdb recomputed calls from the RT-PCR reads with MiXCR, one row per CDR3 protein. The table has 100,000 to 120,000 distinct CDR3 sequences, 35% seen once. The sequencing input was blood, either unsorted or a sorted T cell fraction (not recorded which). All receptors derive from a human donor who was either an allogeneic HSCT recipient or a stem cell or donor lymphocyte infusion donor (not recorded which). It is not recorded whose cells these are; they may come from a transplant donor. The CDR3 runs from the conserved cysteine through the conserved F or W. D genes are given only for firm matches. Size is omitted from some rows. Given values are once, few, many or a class for expanded clones.

J	size	V	D	DNA	CDR3
TRBJ2-5	few	TRBV6-5	.	TGTGCCAGCCTACCCCTAGGCGCCCTCCAAGAGACCCAGTACTTC	CASLPLGALQETQYF
TRBJ2-1	.	TRBV5-5	.	TGTGCCAGCAGCGCCACCGGGACCTCCGCCTACAATGAGCAGTTCTTC	CASSATGTSAYNEQFF
TRBJ1-1	.	TRBV29-1	.	TGCAGCGTTGAGAGTCTTCCTGAAGCTTTCTTT	CSVESLPEAFF
TRBJ1-2	few	TRBV6-5	.	TGTGCCAGCAGTTACTCGATTCGGACAGAAGATGGCTACACCTTC	CASSYSIRTEDGYTF
TRBJ1-1	few	TRBV5-1	TRBD1	TGCGCCAGCAGCACCACAGGGGGACTCATGAACACTGAAGCTTTCTTT	CASSTTGGLMNTEAFF
TRBJ2-2	.	TRBV4-2	.	TGTGCCAGCAGCCGGGACAAGGGGACCGGGGAGCTGTTTTTT	CASSRDKGTGELFF
TRBJ2-5	.	TRBV9	.	TGTGCCAGCAGCGTAGGCCGGGCTGGCCAAGAGACCCAGTACTTC	CASSVGRAGQETQYF
TRBJ1-5	few	TRBV6-6	TRBD1	TGTGCCAGCAGTTCGACAGGGATGAATCAGCCCCAGCATTTT	CASSSTGMNQPQHF
TRBJ2-1	few	TRBV29-1	.	TGCAGCGTTGGACGGGCCTGGGGCAATGAGCAGTTCTTC	CSVGRAWGNEQFF
TRBJ2-1	once	TRBV4-3	.	TGCGCCAGCAGCCCCCAGGCGGGGACAGCCAACTACAATGAGCAGTTCTTC	CASSPQAGTANYNEQFF
TRBJ2-1	.	TRBV9	.	TGTGCCAGCAGCGTCCGCGGGACTCCTTTCAACAATGAGCAGTTCTTC	CASSVRGTPFNNEQFF
TRBJ2-7	few	TRBV20-1	.	TGCAGTGCTAGATTTCAAGAGTCGAACGAGCAGTACTTC	CSARFQESNEQYF
TRBJ1-2	.	TRBV12-3/TRBV12-4	.	TGTGCCAGCAGTTTTGGCCAGTTAGCTAACTATGGCTACACCTTC	CASSFGQLANYGYTF
TRBJ1-5	many	TRBV27	.	TGTGCCAGCAGCATCAGGGTTGGCAATCAGCCCCAGCATTTT	CASSIRVGNQPQHF
TRBJ1-1	few	TRBV29-1	.	TGCAGCGTAGACCAACAGCTACTGAACACTGAAGCTTTCTTT	CSVDQQLLNTEAFF
TRBJ1-4	many	TRBV20-1	.	TGCAGTGCTAGATACAGGGCTAATGAAAAACTGTTTTTT	CSARYRANEKLFF
TRBJ1-1	.	TRBV18	.	TGTGCCAGCTCACCATTCGCCAATCTGTTGGGGGACACTGAAGCTTTCTTT	CASSPFANLLGDTEAFF
TRBJ1-2	many	TRBV12-3/TRBV12-4	.	TGTGCCAGCAGTTTGACGGAAGGAGGGTTCCTTAACTATGGCTACACCTTC	CASSLTEGGFLNYGYTF
TRBJ2-7	.	TRBV7-6	.	TGTGCCAGCAGCTTACCCCGTGGGGGCGAGACCTACGAGCAGTACTTC	CASSLPRGGETYEQYF
TRBJ1-1	.	TRBV15	.	TGTGCCACCAGCAGAGTGCTGAACACTGAAGCTTTCTTT	CATSRVLNTEAFF
TRBJ2-7	few	TRBV12-3/TRBV12-4	.	TGTGCCAGCAGTTCGGGGAGTCCCTACGAGCAGTACTTC	CASSSGSPYEQYF
TRBJ2-3	.	TRBV4-3	.	TGCGCCAGCAGCCAAGTTGGATCGGGGGATTACACAGATACGCAGTATTTT	CASSQVGSGDYTDTQYF
TRBJ2-7	few	TRBV27	TRBD2	TGTGCCAGCTTCGGGACTAGCGGCTACGAGCAGTACTTC	CASFGTSGYEQYF
TRBJ2-3	few	TRBV11-2	.	TGTGCCAGCAGCCCCTTCTCGACTTCAGATACGCAGTATTTT	CASSPFSTSDTQYF
TRBJ1-4	.	TRBV12-3/TRBV12-4	.	TGTGCCAGCACCCATAGGGCAACTAATGAAAAACTGTTTTTT	CASTHRATNEKLFF
TRBJ1-1	few	TRBV6-6	TRBD1	TGTGCCAGCAGCCGACAGGGTAACACTGAAGCTTTCTTT	CASSRQGNTEAFF
TRBJ2-5	few	TRBV5-6	TRBD2	TGTGCCAGCAGGATAGCGGGATTTGGGGAGACCCAGTACTTC	CASRIAGFGETQYF